The 21 T cell receptor beta chains below were found in one sample sequenced in a study of OX40 agonist ivuxolimab in advanced cancers. Profiling relied on immunoSEQ multiplex PCR, and the TCRdb table lists in-frame clones only, not all of them. The table has over 70,000 clones, 85% to 90% seen once. The starting material was CD4+ or CD8+ T cells sorted from blood, obtained in a trial of the OX40 agonist ivuxolimab. The receptors derive from an adult with an advanced solid tumor such as melanoma, head and neck, liver or kidney cancer.

This sequence joins TRBV9 and TRBJ2-2; 8 nucleotides line up with TRBD1. The CDR3 covers 16 residues. Germline CDR1 reads SGDLS; CDR2 reads YYNGEE. Losses at the gene ends were 0 bases for V and 6 bases for J; bases not matched to a gene: 7. The DNA of the CDR3 is TGTGCCAGCAGCGTAGCCAACAGGGGGGTGGCCGGGGAGCTGTTTTTT. The encoded protein is CASSVANRGVAGELFF.

The rearrangement joins TRBV29-1 to TRBJ2-7; 7 bases align to TRBD2. Germline V gene data show CDR1 as SQVTM and CDR2 as ANQGSEA. V was clipped by 6 bases and J by 0 bases; unmatched bases: 8. The CDR3 has 14 residues. The CDR3: CSVGTGGSSYEQYF. The CDR3 coding sequence is TGCAGCGTGGGGACGGGGGGTAGCTCCTACGAGCAGTACTTC.

The V gene is TRBV7-8, the J gene TRBJ2-3; 9 positions agree with TRBD1. The CDR3 totals 15 residues. In germline, CDR1 is SGHVS, CDR2 FQNEAQ. J gave up 7 bases and V 1 base, and 6 bases lay outside the gene matches. The CDR3 coding sequence is TGTGCCAGCAGCTTAGGACAGGGGGTCATGAATACGCAGTATTTT. Translated, it gives CASSLGQGVMNTQYF. Combining the CDR3 with reference TRBV7-8 and TRBJ2-3 gives the whole variable domain GAGVSQSPRYKVAKRGQDVALRCDPISGHVSLFWYQQALGQGPEFLTYFQNEAQLDKSGLPSDRFFAERPEGSVSTLKIQRTQQEDSAVYLCASSLGQGVMNTQYFGPGTRLTVL.

This clone was seen only once. The chain joins TRBV7-9 to TRBJ2-7; D unclear. This CDR3 has 14 amino acids. V lost 2 bases and J lost 5, with 13 bases in between. The germline gives CDR1 SEHNR, CDR2 FQNEAQ (reference sequence). The CDR3 DNA is TGTGCCAGCAGCTTATCAGCGCCAGCGCACGAGCAGTACTTC. Its translation is CASSLSAPAHEQYF. Supplemented by reference TRBV7-9 and TRBJ2-7, the full variable domain reads DTGVSQNPRHKITKRGQNVTFRCDPISEHNRLYWYRQTLGQGPEFLTYFQNEAQLEKSRLLSDRFSAERPKGSFSTLEIQRTEQGDSAMYLCASSLSAPAHEQYFGPGTRLTVT.

This sequence joins TRBV30 and TRBJ1-2; D is perhaps TRBD1 (5 bases). Germline CDR1 is GTSNPN and CDR2 is SVGIG (reference sequence). The CDR3 extends over 15 amino acids. V was trimmed by 4 bases and J by 5 bases, leaving 20 bases between them. This chain's CDR3 is CAWTHDSSGPYGYTF. Written as DNA, the CDR3 is TGTGCCTGGACCCACGACAGTTCGGGACCGTATGGCTACACCTTC.

The gene calls are TRBV4-1 and TRBJ2-3, with 9 bases that match TRBD2. V was clipped by 7 bases and J by 7 bases; unmatched bases: 6. CDR1 is MGHRA, CDR2 YSYEKL, per germline. This CDR3 spans 13 amino acids. CDR3 sequence reads: CASKSAGGYTQYF. The CDR3, as DNA: TGCGCCAGCAAGTCAGCGGGGGGTTATACGCAGTATTTT.

This clone is a singleton in its sample. This chain uses TRBV5-5 with TRBJ2-1; D not certain. CDR1 is SGHKS, CDR2 YYEKEE, per germline (reference sequence). The length of the CDR3 is 13 residues. The ends were cut back, 2 bases at V and 0 bases at J, with 3 bases in the middle. The CDR3 here is CASSFPSYNEQFF. CDR3 nucleotide sequence: TGTGCCAGCAGCTTTCCCTCCTACAATGAGCAGTTCTTC.

This clone showed up just a few times. The gene calls are TRBV27 and TRBJ1-1; the match to TRBD1 covers 8 bases. Germline trimming cut 6 bases from V and 3 bases from J; bases unmatched to any gene: 9. The CDR3 extends over 15 amino acids. Germline V CDR1 and CDR2: MNHEY, SMNVEV (reference sequence). The CDR3 loop reads CASRRPQGADTEAFF. As DNA, the CDR3 is TGTGCCAGCAGGAGGCCGCAGGGGGCAGACACTGAAGCTTTCTTT.

This sequence joins TRBV27 and TRBJ2-5; possible D gene TRBD1, 6 bases. CDR3 length: 13 amino acids. Trimming pared 5 bases from V and 2 bases from J, leaving 9 bases between. In germline, CDR1 is MNHEY, CDR2 SMNVEV (reference sequence). This chain's CDR3 is CASSPGQQETQYF. The CDR3 nucleotides are TGTGCCAGCAGTCCGGGACAACAAGAGACCCAGTACTTC.

A note on this clone: In the same sample, other DNA sequences code for this CDR3. V gene TRBV6-1 combines with J gene TRBJ2-1; tentative D call: TRBD2 (6 bases). This CDR3 contains 15 residues. Per germline, CDR1 MNHNS and CDR2 SASEGT. Trimming stripped 0 bases from V and 4 bases from J, with 10 bases between. This CDR3 reads CASSEAGTGYNEQFF. CDR3 DNA sequence: TGTGCCAGCAGTGAAGCAGGGACTGGATACAATGAGCAGTTCTTC.

The chain carries TRBV10-1 and TRBJ1-2; TRBD1 agrees at 8 bases. The length of the CDR3 is 13 residues. In germline, CDR1 is WNHNN, CDR2 SYGVQD (reference sequence). The V segment lost 6 bases and the J segment 4 bases; nucleotides outside the gene matches: 4. DNA for the CDR3: TGCGCCAGCAGCCAGGGGGCCGGCTATGGCTACACCTTC. Its protein is CASSQGAGYGYTF.

The CDR3 coding sequence is TGTGCCAGCAGCTCTTACTACGAGCAGTACTTC. The encoded protein is CASSSYYEQYF. The V call is TRBV5-6, the J call TRBJ2-7; D unclear. This CDR3 contains 11 residues. V lost 3 bases to trimming and J lost 3 bases, with 4 bases between them. CDR1 is SGHDT and CDR2 is YYEEEE in the germline V gene.

The CDR3 is CASSLGQGGYEQYF. The CDR3 region has the DNA TGTGCCAGCAGCTTAGGGCAGGGGGGCTACGAGCAGTACTTC. The rearrangement joins TRBV7-9 to TRBJ2-7; tentative D call: TRBD1 (7 bases). This CDR3 contains 14 residues. Germline V gene sequence: CDR1 SEHNR, CDR2 FQNEAQ (reference sequence). The V end was cut by 1 base, the J end by 3 bases, with 10 bases between.

CDR3 amino acids: CASSFWGLAFF. CDR3 nucleotides: TGTGCCAGCAGCTTTTGGGGGCTGGCTTTCTTT. The chain is built from TRBV5-8 and TRBJ1-1; D perhaps matches TRBD1 (6 bases). This CDR3 has 11 residues. Per germline, CDR1 SGHTS and CDR2 YDEGEE. V was pared by 2 bases and J by 11 bases, with 10 bases between.

This clone was seen only once. This rearrangement joins TRBV9 to TRBJ2-7; 8 bases line up with TRBD1. The trim removed 3 bases at V and 3 bases at J, leaving 5 bases unmatched. The CDR3 extends over 14 amino acids. Germline assignment: CDR1 SGDLS and CDR2 YYNGEE. The CDR3 reads CASSAGQGLYEQYF. The CDR3 nucleotides are TGTGCCAGCAGCGCCGGACAGGGCCTCTACGAGCAGTACTTC.

V gene TRBV6-5 combines with J gene TRBJ2-7; perhaps TRBD1 as D (6 bases). CDR1 MNHEY and CDR2 SVGAGI come from the germline V gene. Between the trimmed V and J ends, which lost 0 bases and 5 bases, there was a span of 11 bases. The CDR3 runs 14 residues. The CDR3 spells CASSYSNRVNEQYF. CDR3 coding DNA: TGTGCCAGCAGTTACTCTAACAGGGTAAACGAGCAGTACTTC.

This clone was counted once. V and J are TRBV19 and TRBJ2-5; tentatively, D is TRBD1 (5 bases). V was clipped by 4 bases and J by 3 bases, with 12 bases between them. CDR1 is LNHDA, CDR2 SQIVND, per germline (reference sequence). This CDR3 spans 14 amino acids. The CDR3 protein is CASSTRAREETQYF. CDR3 DNA: TGTGCCAGTAGTACCAGGGCCAGAGAAGAGACCCAGTACTTC.

V gene TRBV6-4 combines with J gene TRBJ2-1; D gene uncertain. The CDR3 totals 16 residues. V dropped 0 bases and J dropped 4 bases, with 13 bases sitting between them. Germline assignment: CDR1 MRHNA and CDR2 SNTAGT. The DNA of the CDR3 is TGTGCCAGCAGTGACTCCAGCGAGAAGTCGTACAATGAGCAGTTCTTC. The encoded protein is CASSDSSEKSYNEQFF.

V and J are TRBV19 and TRBJ1-1; TRBD1 agrees at 7 bases. Germline V gives CDR1 LNHDA, CDR2 SQIVND (reference sequence). J was trimmed by 1 base and V by 6 bases; bases with no gene match: 5. The CDR3 sequence is 14 residues long. CDR3 bases: TGTGCCAGTAGCCCACAGGGGCAGAACACTGAAGCTTTCTTT. Translation: CASSPQGQNTEAFF.

The DNA for the CDR3 is TGTGCCAGCAGCTCCGGGGCCCCGGAGTACGCCATTCAGTACTTC. It is translated as CASSSGAPEYAIQYF. The chain has TRBV7-9 and TRBJ2-4; D is possibly TRBD1 or TRBD2 (5 bases each). Trimming cost V 4 bases and J 9 bases, with 19 bases left between them. The CDR3 extends over 15 amino acids. Germline CDR1 and CDR2: SEHNR and FQNEAQ (reference sequence).

This rearrangement joins TRBV6-5 to TRBJ1-5; 7 positions agree with TRBD1. Germline loops: CDR1 MNHEY, CDR2 SVGAGI. Losses at the gene ends were 6 bases for V and 2 bases for J; bases not matched to a gene: 7. The CDR3 is 15 residues long. This chain's CDR3 is CASREQGQGNQPQHF. The CDR3 DNA reads TGTGCCAGCAGGGAACAGGGGCAGGGCAATCAGCCCCAGCATTTT.